A selection of T cell receptor beta chains follows, all from one sample in a study of regulatory T cells in long-lasting Graves disease. TCRdb itself ran the multiplex PCR reads through MiXCR, one entry per CDR3 protein. Of a few hundred thousand distinct CDR3 sequences in the sample, around 20% were seen once. Specimen: peripheral blood mononuclear cells (PBMCs), collected at new diagnosis, from a patient treated with antithyroid drugs. The origin of the receptors is a female donor with Graves disease. Both conserved end residues are part of each CDR3. A D gene is named only where the DNA matches it firmly. Only part of the rows carry a size: once, few, many, or a class if the clone is expanded.

d_call j_call v_call clone_size cdr3_aa cdr3_nt
. TRBJ1-1 TRBV2 once CASKVTGARTKAFF TGTGCCAGCAAAGTGACGGGGGCGCGGACTAAAGCTTTCTTT
. TRBJ2-2 TRBV19 few CASSTGYTGELFF TGTGCCAGTAGTACGGGATACACCGGGGAGCTGTTTTTT
TRBD1 TRBJ1-5 TRBV6-1 many CASSGQGNNQPQHF TGTGCCAGCAGTGGACAGGGGAACAATCAGCCCCAGCATTTT
TRBD2 TRBJ2-1 TRBV30 many CAWSAREGYNEQFF TGTGCCTGGAGTGCCCGGGAGGGCTACAATGAGCAGTTCTTC
. TRBJ1-6 TRBV11-2 many CASTPLASSYNSPLHF TGTGCCAGCACCCCCCTTGCAAGCTCCTATAATTCACCCCTCCACTTT
. TRBJ2-7 TRBV7-2 many CASSRQGYEQYF TGTGCCAGCAGCCGCCAGGGATACGAGCAGTACTTC
. TRBJ2-7 TRBV4-3 many CASSQDRAIPPGEQYF TGCGCCAGCAGCCAAGATCGGGCAATCCCCCCCGGCGAGCAGTACTTC
. TRBJ1-2 TRBV28 many CASSLAANYGYTF TGTGCCAGCAGTTTGGCTGCTAACTATGGCTACACCTTC
. TRBJ1-5 TRBV19 many CASSVNSNQPQHF TGTGCCAGTAGTGTAAATAGCAATCAGCCCCAGCATTTT
TRBD1 TRBJ2-7 TRBV2 . CASSPTSPGQGAREAALLEQYF TGTGCCAGCTCACCAACATCACCGGGACAGGGGGCGCGTGAGGCAGCTCTATTAGAGCAGTACTTC
TRBD1 TRBJ1-6 TRBV3-1 many CASSQGTGGSPLHF TGTGCCAGCAGCCAAGGGACAGGGGGTTCACCCCTCCACTTT
TRBD2 TRBJ2-7 TRBV27 many CASSLWARGAGGPGEQYF TGTGCCAGCAGTTTATGGGCGCGGGGAGCGGGAGGGCCGGGCGAGCAGTACTTC
TRBD1 TRBJ2-5 TRBV14 many CASSQEGQGASTRETQYF TGTGCCAGCAGCCAAGAGGGACAGGGGGCGTCAACGAGAGAGACCCAGTACTTC
TRBD1 TRBJ1-1 TRBV19 . CASSGPGTVPPEAFF TGTGCCAGTAGTGGACCCGGGACAGTCCCCCCTGAAGCTTTCTTT
. TRBJ2-3 TRBV20-1 . CSAVAGTGDTQYF TGCAGTGCAGTAGCGGGGACAGGGGATACGCAGTATTTT
. TRBJ2-7 TRBV7-2 . CASSPSGIASYEQYF TGTGCCAGCAGTCCCTCGGGGATTGCGTCCTACGAGCAGTACTTC
. TRBJ2-7 TRBV15 once CATSSLPTGSHEQYF TGTGCCACCAGCAGTTTACCTACAGGGTCCCACGAGCAGTACTTC
TRBD1 TRBJ1-2 TRBV30 once CAWMGPGQGYGYTF TGTGCCTGGATGGGTCCGGGACAGGGGTATGGCTACACCTTC
. TRBJ2-1 TRBV6-1 many CASRLGDNEQFF TGTGCCAGCAGACTGGGAGACAATGAGCAGTTCTTC
TRBD2 TRBJ2-1 TRBV4-3 . CASSQDRGLAVSEQFF TGCGCCAGCAGCCAAGATAGGGGACTAGCGGTTAGCGAGCAGTTCTTC
TRBD2 TRBJ2-2 TRBV7-2 many CASSESGRARGTGELFF TGTGCCAGCAGCGAGAGCGGGAGGGCCCGAGGCACCGGGGAGCTGTTTTTT
. TRBJ1-2 TRBV5-4 once CASSFGNSPDYGYTF TGTGCCAGCAGCTTCGGCAACAGCCCAGACTATGGCTACACCTTC
. TRBJ1-1 TRBV7-2 many CASSWGGTEAFF TGTGCCAGCAGCTGGGGCGGCACTGAAGCTTTCTTT
TRBD2 TRBJ2-5 TRBV7-2 many CASSLALGSGGVQETQYF TGTGCCAGCAGCTTAGCGCTGGGTAGCGGGGGGGTCCAAGAGACCCAGTACTTC
. TRBJ1-1 TRBV30 many CAWSRGGNTEAFF TGTGCCTGGTCCCGGGGTGGGAACACTGAAGCTTTCTTT
TRBD1 TRBJ2-3 TRBV28 . CASSVKGDRAGDTQYF TGTGCCAGCAGCGTAAAAGGGGACAGGGCGGGCGATACGCAGTATTTT
. TRBJ2-2 TRBV20-1 once CSARVGASGELFF TGCAGTGCTAGGGTCGGGGCGTCCGGGGAGCTGTTTTTT
. TRBJ1-1 TRBV6-2/TRBV6-3 many CASSEKGMNSAEAFF TGTGCCAGCAGTGAAAAAGGGATGAATAGCGCTGAAGCTTTCTTT
. TRBJ2-1 TRBV9 . CASSVAATYNEQFF TGTGCCAGCAGCGTAGCGGCTACCTACAATGAGCAGTTCTTC
. TRBJ2-3 TRBV5-1 many CASSSGESTDTQYF TGCGCCAGCAGCTCCGGAGAGAGCACAGATACGCAGTATTTT
. TRBJ2-6 TRBV28 few CASTRTSTGANVLTF TGTGCCAGCACAAGAACGAGTACTGGGGCCAACGTCCTGACTTTC
TRBD2 TRBJ2-5 TRBV2 many CASSGLAGGPPYF TGTGCCAGCAGCGGACTAGCGGGGGGCCCCCCGTACTTC
TRBD1 TRBJ1-5 TRBV18 . CASSPPEGANNQPQHF TGTGCCAGCTCACCACCGGAGGGGGCGAACAATCAGCCCCAGCATTTT